This TCR beta chain is from a study of shared clonotypes between healthy human individuals (dated by TCRdb to 2018 to 2020). As for the study more broadly: A few men and two women, aged 18 to 49 years, made up the cohort. For each donor, three plates each were used for CD4 naive and CD4 memory, two plates were used for CD8 naive, and one plate was used for CD8 memory. To estimate repertoire size and how much clonotype sharing occurs between individuals, the study deeply sequenced the blood TCR repertoires of about five healthy adults. To increase sequencing depth and limit assay-specific biases, TCR repertoire library preparation and sequencing were carried out by different laboratories using diverse techniques. Between about 0.94 and 8.9 billion PBMCs per donor were obtained by leukapheresis. The paper's findings and limits, for the study overall: Because the study included a small number of donors, the genetic and exposure-history diversity represented was limited. Pairwise subsampling indicated that sequencing depth was expected to affect the degree of clonotype sharing among donors. Incomplete sequencing was indicated by rarefaction of sorted-subset datasets, despite the large sequencing depth. Naive subsets generally had larger estimated clonotype richness than memory subsets did. Compared with non-shared clonotypes, the clonotypes found in all four sorted-subset donors had higher generation probabilities. Sampling was restricted to blood, and TCR repertoires in tissue are likely to differ from TCR repertoires in blood. Sharing across a few donors was observed for about 5% of naive CD4, over 3% of naive CD8, about 2.5% of memory CD4, and about 0.4% of memory CD8 clonotypes.

TCR CDR3 regions were amplified from genomic DNA by multiplex PCR using the deep immunoSEQ assay. Genomic DNA extracted from each cell subset was distributed evenly over all wells of several immunoSEQ 96-well plates, and each plate served as one replicate. Each replicate PCR for sorted subsets received around 0.2 ug genomic DNA, equal to around 32,000 T cell genomes. The purified libraries were quantified using a Qubit 3.0 fluorometer, sized with a Bioanalyzer 2100, and then quantified again using the KAPA Library Quantification kit. Every immunoSEQ 96-well plate was sequenced on a separate single-read 150-cycle Illumina NextSeq 550 flow cell. The authors processed their data as follows. The immunoSEQ output contained only junctional sequences without quality scores, so filtering could not match that applied to full-length reads. Sequences were annotated with PyIR, a Python wrapper for IgBLAST v1.9, using IMGT germline references to assign V/J genes and CDR3. Reads with weak V/J assignments (E-value above 1e-6), missing CDR3, stop codons, out-of-frame junctions, or ambiguous translated residues were removed. A V3J clonotype was defined by an identical inferred V gene, J gene, and CDR3 amino acid sequence. Percentage overlap between repertoires was calculated by dividing the number of shared unique clonotypes by the size of the smaller repertoire. Three approaches were used to assess repertoire richness: RTK rarefaction, the Chao1 estimator, and Recon v2.1 estimates of unobserved clonotypes. Generation probabilities were computed with OLGA for all TCRbeta clonotypes obtained by the gDNA method from a few donors. TCRdb stores this immuneACCESS table with in-frame sequences only. Part of the clones is absent; in the studies checked, under half of the shortfall reflects unresolved V genes, and no reason is known for the rest. From that table come the V and J calls and clone size; the DNA was used to work out D and trimming. The sample data list 850,000 to 1,100,000 clones, and approximately 80% of these were observed just once. The ten largest clones represent 0.89% of the sample.

CDR1 and CDR2 are read off the germline V gene (reference sequence) as LNHDA and SQIVND. From the cysteine up to the phenylalanine, the CDR3 has a length of 15 residues. Only CDR3 DNA is held: 45 bases, read in frame from base 1. Trimming costs V 2 bases and J 7 bases, and their ends lie 15 bases apart. Donors were healthy HIV-negative adults with no recently reported acute infections or vaccinations. Every donor was a Caucasian adult residing in Nashville, Tennessee, USA. CD4+ T cells were enriched through magnetic negative selection, after which naive cells were positively selected on CD45RA and the remaining negative fraction served as the memory subset. Blood was collected by leukapheresis, and PBMCs were isolated by Ficoll-Histopaque density gradient centrifugation and then cryopreserved in liquid nitrogen vapor phase. Purity and quantity of every magnetically sorted T cell population were checked by analytical flow cytometry. From each sorted fraction, genomic DNA was isolated and quantified by UV absorbance on a Nanodrop 2000c.

There are many counts of this clone. The antigen it binds to is not known. Base qualities are not provided; no much larger clone lies one nucleotide away. The sequence is built from TRBV19 and TRBJ1-5; the D gene is not confidently resolved. The sample comprised memory CD4+ T cells from PBMCs. The cell subset or site tag for this specimen amounts to: CD45RA-negative fraction. The TCR sequence derives from a man aged 18-30 years in good health. Some clones in this sample may be carry-over from other donors' samples. At the DNA level, the sequence is TGTGCCAGTAGTATAATCTCGACACTGCCACAGCCCCAGCATTTT. Its product reads: CASSIISTLPQPQHF.